The rows below give T cell receptor beta chains drawn from one sample of a study of blood T cell repertoires in COVID-19. Method: immunoSEQ multiplex PCR; TCRdb's copy keeps in-frame clones and lacks some. This sample yields some 220,000 clones, of which 80% to 90% are seen a single time; roughly 3.7% belongs to the top ten. Sequencing was carried out using PBMCs or T cells enriched from blood (not recorded which). These receptors all come from a woman aged 18-30 years in a cohort exposed to, infected with or recovered from COVID-19 (not recorded which). The CDR3 runs from the conserved cysteine through the conserved F or W. The order of the fields is J gene, D gene, clone size, V gene, CDR3 DNA, CDR3 protein. A D gene is named only where the DNA matches it firmly. The size field is filled for only some rows; it gives once, few, many or a size class.

J: TRBJ2-1
D: .
size: .
V: TRBV15
DNA: TGTGCCACCAGCAGAGATGAGGAGGGGTATGAGCAGTTCTTC
CDR3: CATSRDEEGYEQFF

J: TRBJ2-5
D: .
size: .
V: TRBV7-3
DNA: TGTGCCAGCAGCTTAACGGGAGCGGCGCTACAAGAGACCCAGTACTTC
CDR3: CASSLTGAALQETQYF

J: TRBJ2-1
D: TRBD2
size: .
V: TRBV19
DNA: TGTGCCAGTATGGAAACGGGGGGGCCCTACAATGAGCAGTTCTTC
CDR3: CASMETGGPYNEQFF

J: TRBJ1-6
D: .
size: .
V: TRBV2
DNA: TGTGCCAGCAGTGAACAGACAACGCGCAATTCACCCCTCCACTTT
CDR3: CASSEQTTRNSPLHF

J: TRBJ2-1
D: .
size: .
V: TRBV6-5
DNA: TGTGCCAGCAGCCTGGCACCCAGCTCCTACAATGAGCAGTTCTTC
CDR3: CASSLAPSSYNEQFF

J: TRBJ1-2
D: .
size: .
V: TRBV7-9
DNA: TGTGCCAGCAGCTCCTACGGGGGGCGTCTTTCGGGAGGCTACACCTTC
CDR3: CASSSYGGRLSGGYTF

J: TRBJ1-4
D: TRBD1
size: once
V: TRBV28
DNA: TGTGCCAGCAGTTTAGAAGGGGGCGCCGATAATGAAAAACTGTTTTTT
CDR3: CASSLEGGADNEKLFF

J: TRBJ2-2
D: .
size: few
V: TRBV2
DNA: TGTGCCAGCAAAAACAGGGAAGGTCGGAACACCGGGGAGCTGTTTTTT
CDR3: CASKNREGRNTGELFF

J: TRBJ2-7
D: TRBD2
size: .
V: TRBV4-1
DNA: TGCGCCAGCTCGTTTCCCGGGGGGGACGAGCAGTACTTC
CDR3: CASSFPGGDEQYF

J: TRBJ1-4
D: .
size: .
V: TRBV5-4
DNA: TGTGCCAGCAGCTTGGATCCAGGGGTCGGGGAAAAACTGTTTTTT
CDR3: CASSLDPGVGEKLFF

J: TRBJ1-5
D: TRBD1
size: once
V: TRBV29-1
DNA: TGCAGCGTCTCTCAGGGGGATTATCAGCCCCAGCATTTT
CDR3: CSVSQGDYQPQHF

J: TRBJ2-3
D: .
size: .
V: TRBV3-1/TRBV3-2
DNA: TGTGCCAGCAGCCAAGCCCTACTAGGATACACAGATACGCAGTATTTT
CDR3: CASSQALLGYTDTQYF

J: TRBJ1-2
D: .
size: .
V: TRBV6-1
DNA: TGTGCCAGCAGTGAAAGGGCAGAGGGTGGCTACACCTTC
CDR3: CASSERAEGGYTF

J: TRBJ1-1
D: .
size: .
V: TRBV19
DNA: TGTGCCAGTAGTATTTCGGCGGGCACTGAAGCTTTCTTT
CDR3: CASSISAGTEAFF

J: TRBJ1-2
D: .
size: .
V: TRBV2
DNA: TGTGCCAGCAGTGAAGCGCAGGCCAGCTACACCTTC
CDR3: CASSEAQASYTF

J: TRBJ1-2
D: .
size: .
V: TRBV9
DNA: TGTGCCAGCAGCGCGTTAGCCCTCGACTCCGGAGCGACTAACTATGGCTACACCTTC
CDR3: CASSALALDSGATNYGYTF

J: TRBJ1-5
D: .
size: .
V: TRBV19
DNA: TGTGCCAGTAGTATAGGCAGGGTAGAGCCCCAGCATTTT
CDR3: CASSIGRVEPQHF

J: TRBJ1-2
D: .
size: .
V: TRBV16
DNA: TGTGCCAGCAGCCAATTGGGAGGGGACTATGGCTACACCTTC
CDR3: CASSQLGGDYGYTF

J: TRBJ2-7
D: TRBD2
size: .
V: TRBV11-3
DNA: TGTGCCAGCAGCTTAGAGGGACTAGCGGTCTACGAGCAGTACTTC
CDR3: CASSLEGLAVYEQYF

J: TRBJ1-3
D: TRBD1
size: .
V: TRBV15
DNA: TGTGCCACCAGCAGAGATGAAGGGACAGGGCTAGGAAACACCATATATTTT
CDR3: CATSRDEGTGLGNTIYF

J: TRBJ1-1
D: .
size: .
V: TRBV6-5
DNA: TGTGCCAGCAGACGAGACAGCAACACTGAAGCTTTCTTT
CDR3: CASRRDSNTEAFF

J: TRBJ2-1
D: TRBD2
size: few
V: TRBV24-1
DNA: TGTGCCACCAGTGATGTAGCGGGGAGAGAATACAATGAGCAGTTCTTC
CDR3: CATSDVAGREYNEQFF

J: TRBJ2-7
D: TRBD2
size: once
V: TRBV19
DNA: TGTGCCAGTAGTATAGACCCGACTAGCAACGAGCAGTACTTC
CDR3: CASSIDPTSNEQYF

J: TRBJ2-3
D: .
size: once
V: TRBV5-1
DNA: TGCGCCAGCAGCTTCAGGATCCCAGATACGCAGTATTTT
CDR3: CASSFRIPDTQYF

J: TRBJ2-5
D: TRBD1
size: .
V: TRBV5-1
DNA: TGCGCCAGCAGCCCTACAGGGGGCTCCCAAGAGACCCAGTACTTC
CDR3: CASSPTGGSQETQYF

J: TRBJ2-3
D: TRBD2
size: .
V: TRBV7-9
DNA: TGTGCCAGCAGCCCCTTCGGGAGGACTAGCGGCCGCACAGATACGCAGTATTTT
CDR3: CASSPFGRTSGRTDTQYF

J: TRBJ1-4
D: .
size: .
V: TRBV19
DNA: TGTGCCAGTAGTGACCACAGTAAGGAAAAACTGTTTTTT
CDR3: CASSDHSKEKLFF

J: TRBJ2-5
D: TRBD2
size: few
V: TRBV18
DNA: TGTGCCAGCTCGCCTCCTAGCGGGAGTCGGGAGACCCAGTACTTC
CDR3: CASSPPSGSRETQYF